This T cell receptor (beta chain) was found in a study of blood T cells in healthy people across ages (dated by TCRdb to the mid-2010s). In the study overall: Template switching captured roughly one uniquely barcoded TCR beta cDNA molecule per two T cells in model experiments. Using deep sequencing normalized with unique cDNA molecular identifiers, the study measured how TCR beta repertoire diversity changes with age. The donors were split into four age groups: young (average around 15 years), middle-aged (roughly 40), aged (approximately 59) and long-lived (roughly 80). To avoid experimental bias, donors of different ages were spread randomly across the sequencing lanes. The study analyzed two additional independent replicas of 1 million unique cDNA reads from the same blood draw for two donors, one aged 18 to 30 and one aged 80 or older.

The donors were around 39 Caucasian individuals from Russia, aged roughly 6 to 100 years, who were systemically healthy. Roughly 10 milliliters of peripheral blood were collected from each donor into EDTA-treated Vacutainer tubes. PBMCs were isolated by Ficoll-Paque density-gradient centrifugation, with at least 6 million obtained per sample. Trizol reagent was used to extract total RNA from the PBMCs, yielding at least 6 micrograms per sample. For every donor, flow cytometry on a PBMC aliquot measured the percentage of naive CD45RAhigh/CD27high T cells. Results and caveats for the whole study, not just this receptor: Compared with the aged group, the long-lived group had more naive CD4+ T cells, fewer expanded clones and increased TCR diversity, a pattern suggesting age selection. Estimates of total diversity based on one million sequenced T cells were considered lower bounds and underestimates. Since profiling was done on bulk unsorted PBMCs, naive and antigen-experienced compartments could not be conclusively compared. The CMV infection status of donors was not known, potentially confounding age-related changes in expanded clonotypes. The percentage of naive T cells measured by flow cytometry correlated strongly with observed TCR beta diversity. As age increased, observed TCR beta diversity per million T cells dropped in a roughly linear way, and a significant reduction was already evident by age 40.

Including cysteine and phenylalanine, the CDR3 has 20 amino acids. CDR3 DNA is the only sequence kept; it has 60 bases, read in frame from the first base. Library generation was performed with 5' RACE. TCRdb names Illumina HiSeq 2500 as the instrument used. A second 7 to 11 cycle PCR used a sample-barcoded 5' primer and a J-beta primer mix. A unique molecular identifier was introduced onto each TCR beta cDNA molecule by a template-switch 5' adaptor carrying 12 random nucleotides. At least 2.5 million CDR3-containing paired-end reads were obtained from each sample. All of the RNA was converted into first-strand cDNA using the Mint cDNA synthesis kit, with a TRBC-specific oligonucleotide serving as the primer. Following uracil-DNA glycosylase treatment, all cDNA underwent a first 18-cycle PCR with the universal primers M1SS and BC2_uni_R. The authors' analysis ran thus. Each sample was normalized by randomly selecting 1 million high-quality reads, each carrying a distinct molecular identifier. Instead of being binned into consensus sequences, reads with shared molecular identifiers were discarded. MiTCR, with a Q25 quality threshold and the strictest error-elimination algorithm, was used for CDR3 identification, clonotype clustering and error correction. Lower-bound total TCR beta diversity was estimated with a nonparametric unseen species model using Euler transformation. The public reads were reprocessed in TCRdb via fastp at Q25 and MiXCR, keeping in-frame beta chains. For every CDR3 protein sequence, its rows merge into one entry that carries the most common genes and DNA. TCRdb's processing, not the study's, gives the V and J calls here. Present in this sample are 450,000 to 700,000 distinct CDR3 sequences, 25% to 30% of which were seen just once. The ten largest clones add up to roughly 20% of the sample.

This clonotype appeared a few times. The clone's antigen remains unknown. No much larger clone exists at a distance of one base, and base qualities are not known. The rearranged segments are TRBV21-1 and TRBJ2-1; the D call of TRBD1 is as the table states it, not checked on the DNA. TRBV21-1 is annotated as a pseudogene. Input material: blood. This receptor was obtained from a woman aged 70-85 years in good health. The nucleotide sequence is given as TGTGCCATCACGGGGGGGACACCAAGTCTCCACACGTTATCCTACAATGAGCAGTTCTTC. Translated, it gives CAITGGTPSLHTLSYNEQFF.